The 8 T cell receptor beta chains presented below share a single source sample, sequenced in a study of blood T cell repertoires in COVID-19. TCRdb's table, derived via immunoSEQ multiplex PCR, lists solely in-frame clones and lacks some. The table records about 89,000 clones, approximately 80% of them present only once. Sequencing input: peripheral blood. The origin of the receptors is a woman over 75 with acute or convalescent COVID-19.

This clone was seen a single time. The chain is built from TRBV19 and TRBJ2-5; D perhaps matches TRBD1 (5 bases). CDR3 size: 15 residues. The germline gives CDR1 LNHDA, CDR2 SQIVND (reference sequence). V was shortened by 6 bases and J by 0 bases, with 14 bases between the two germline ends. CDR3 in amino acids: CASRAQSRDQETQYF. CDR3 DNA: TGTGCCAGTAGGGCCCAAAGCAGGGACCAAGAGACCCAGTACTTC.

In this sample, this clone turned up once. The V and J genes are TRBV11-2 and TRBJ2-5; D unclear. V was shortened by 1 base and J by 1 base, with 7 bases between the two germline ends. The CDR3 runs to 14 residues. Germline CDR1 SGHAT, CDR2 FQNNGV. CDR3 DNA sequence: TGTGCCAGCAGCTTAGGTGGGCCCCAAGAGACCCAGTACTTC. Amino acid sequence: CASSLGGPQETQYF.

The rearrangement joins TRBV7-8 to TRBJ1-2; weak D call: TRBD1 (6 bases). The CDR3 runs 15 residues. Germline V gene sequence: CDR1 SGHVS, CDR2 FQNEAQ. Trimming removed 5 bases at V and 0 bases at J, with 13 bases between. This chain's CDR3 is CASSRSGQTNYGYTF. The CDR3 nucleotides are TGTGCCAGCAGCCGAAGTGGACAGACTAACTATGGCTACACCTTC.

The chain uses TRBV18 and TRBJ1-1; D might be TRBD1 (6 bases). Germline CDR1 is KGHSH and CDR2 is LQKENI. CDR3 size: 17 residues. The germline V and J ends were trimmed by 1 base and 4 bases, with 19 bases remaining between them. The CDR3 spells CASSPLFGGRSGTEAFF. DNA for the CDR3: TGTGCCAGCTCACCACTTTTCGGGGGGCGCAGCGGCACTGAAGCTTTCTTT.

This sequence joins TRBV6-5 and TRBJ2-1, with D possibly being TRBD2 (7 bases). V shed 5 bases and J shed 10 bases, with 9 bases lying between them. Germline CDR1 and CDR2: MNHEY and SVGAGI. The CDR3 consists of 11 residues. Written as DNA, the CDR3 is TGTGCCAGCAGTCGGGGGGCAGAGCAGTTCTTC. This gives the protein CASSRGAEQFF.

This chain connects TRBV24-1 to TRBJ2-6; D remains ambiguous. CDR1 and CDR2 (germline): KGHDR, SFDVKD. V shed 3 bases and J shed 3 bases, with 8 bases lying between them. This CDR3 is 15 amino acids long. Here the CDR3 DNA reads TGTGCCACCAGTGATCCGCGAGTTGGGGCCAACGTCCTGACTTTC. Translation gives CATSDPRVGANVLTF.

The V gene is TRBV7-6, the J gene TRBJ2-3, with 8 nucleotides matching TRBD1. CDR1 is SGHVS, CDR2 FNYEAQ, per germline. Trimming at V came to 5 bases and at J to 3 bases, leaving 7 bases not matched to a gene. CDR3 length: 15 amino acids. The CDR3: CASSARQGRTDTQYF. Written as DNA, the CDR3 is TGTGCCAGCAGCGCAAGACAGGGGCGGACAGATACGCAGTATTTT.

The chain employs TRBV2 and TRBJ1-3; the D is unclear. V lost 4 bases, J lost 0 bases, and 7 bases lay in between. Looked up from germline, CDR1 is SNHLY and CDR2 is FYNNEI. This CDR3 spans 14 amino acids. The CDR3 loop reads CASSASYSGNTIYF. DNA for the CDR3: TGTGCCAGCAGTGCGTCCTACTCTGGAAACACCATATATTTT.